This record looks at one T cell receptor beta chain sequence and its context. The sample belongs to a study of OX40 agonist ivuxolimab in advanced cancers. Trimming took 3 bases from V and 2 from J, leaving 8 bases between them. The CDR3 has 15 residues. Germline CDR1 is MDHEN and CDR2 is SYDVKM. Data came from immunoSEQ multiplex PCR; TCRdb stores just in-frame clones and leaves some out. The profile covers 80,000 to 85,000 clones, with around 80% appearing a single time and approximately 6.3% taken by the ten largest. The sequencing used CD4+ or CD8+ T cells sorted from blood, collected in a trial of the OX40 agonist ivuxolimab. This rearrangement joins TRBV28 to TRBJ2-6, with D perhaps being TRBD1 or TRBD2 (5 bases each). The sequence derives from an adult with an advanced solid tumor such as melanoma, head and neck, liver or kidney cancer. The CDR3 loop reads CASSLVGAGANVLTF. In nucleotides, the CDR3 is TGTGCCAGCAGTTTGGTGGGGGCTGGGGCCAACGTCCTGACTTTC.